The present T cell receptor (beta chain) was sequenced within a study of shared clonotypes between healthy human individuals. For the study at large: The study enrolled a couple of women and three men aged 18 to 49. Each donor contributed plates that comprised three CD4 naive, three CD4 memory, two CD8 naive and one CD8 memory. Study-wide points: Few donors limited the genetic and exposure-history diversity represented.

The naive CD8 fraction comprised CD45RO-negative cells positively selected for CCR7 and excluded terminally differentiated effector memory CD45RA+ cells. Each donor was a Caucasian adult residing in Nashville, Tennessee. As to this clone: The antigen remains undetermined.

Assay used: immunoSEQ multiplex PCR; TCRdb lists only in-frame clones, some missing. Of millions of clones detected, under 95% appear once; the ten largest clones hold roughly 1.8%. Trimming left V 0 bases short and J 7 bases short, with 19 bases between. This CDR3 has 16 residues. Germline loops: CDR1 MNHEY, CDR2 SVGAGI. This chain links TRBV6-5 with TRBJ2-7; D is unclear. Sample: naive CD8+ T cells from PBMCs. The TCR sequence derives from a man in his late teens or twenties in good health. Some clones in this sample may be carry-over from other donors' samples. Written as DNA, the CDR3 is TGTGCCAGCAGTTACTCCTCCCTCCGGGCGGCGAGGGAGCAGTACTTC. This gives the protein CASSYSSLRAAREQYF.